The next 2 T cell receptor beta chains were all read from a single sample in a study of CD8 T cells in ankylosing spondylitis. TCRdb re-called the 5' RACE reads through MiXCR, storing one row per CDR3 protein. The data show 300,000 to 350,000 distinct CDR3 sequences, with under 25% seen just once and about 3.5% held by the top ten. The material sequenced was blood, either unsorted or a sorted T cell fraction (not recorded which). Receptors originate from a female donor with ankylosing spondylitis or in good health (not recorded which).

The sample holds a few counts of this clonotype. This rearrangement joins TRBV7-2 to TRBJ2-3, with D hard to call. This CDR3 has 15 residues. V lost 5 bases and J lost 0, with 12 bases in between. Germline CDR1 reads SGHTA; CDR2 reads FQGNSA. The CDR3 coding sequence is TGTGCCAGCAGCCCCGACGGGCCTAGCACAGATACGCAGTATTTT. Translated: CASSPDGPSTDTQYF. Based on the CDR3 plus reference TRBV7-2 and TRBJ2-3, the full variable domain is GAGVSQSPSNKVTEKGKDVELRCDPISGHTALYWYRQSLGQGLEFLIYFQGNSAPDKSGLPSDRFSAERTGGSVSTLTIQRTQQEDSAVYLCASSPDGPSTDTQYFGPGTRLTVL.

The chain is built from TRBV7-2 and TRBJ2-2; D remains ambiguous. Germline V lookup: CDR1 SGHTA, CDR2 FQGNSA. This CDR3 comprises 15 residues. V shed 1 base and J shed 2 bases, with 8 bases lying between them. CDR3 amino acids: CASSLGLGNTGELFF. The CDR3 DNA is TGTGCCAGCAGCTTAGGTTTGGGAAACACCGGGGAGCTGTTTTTT. The variable domain in full, with the rest retrieved from reference TRBV7-2 and TRBJ2-2, is GAGVSQSPSNKVTEKGKDVELRCDPISGHTALYWYRQSLGQGLEFLIYFQGNSAPDKSGLPSDRFSAERTGGSVSTLTIQRTQQEDSAVYLCASSLGLGNTGELFFGEGSRLTVL.